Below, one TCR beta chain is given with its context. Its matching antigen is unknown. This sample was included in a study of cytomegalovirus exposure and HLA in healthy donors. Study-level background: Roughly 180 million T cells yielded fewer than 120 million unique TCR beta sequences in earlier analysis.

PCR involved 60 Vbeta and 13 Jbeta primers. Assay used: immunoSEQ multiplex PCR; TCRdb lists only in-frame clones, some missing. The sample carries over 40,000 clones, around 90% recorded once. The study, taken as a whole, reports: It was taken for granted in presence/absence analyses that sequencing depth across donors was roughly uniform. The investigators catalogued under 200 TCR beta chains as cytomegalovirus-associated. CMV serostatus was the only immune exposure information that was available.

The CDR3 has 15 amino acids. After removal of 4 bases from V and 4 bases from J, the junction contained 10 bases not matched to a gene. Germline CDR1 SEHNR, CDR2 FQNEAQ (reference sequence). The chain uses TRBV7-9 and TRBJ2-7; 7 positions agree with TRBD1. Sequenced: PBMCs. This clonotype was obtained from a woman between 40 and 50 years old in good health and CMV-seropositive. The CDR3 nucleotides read TGTGCCAGCAGCTCCTCCGACAGGGCGCCATACGAGCAGTACTTC. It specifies CASSSSDRAPYEQYF.